This T cell receptor beta chain was identified during a study of blood T cell repertoires in COVID-19. On the study more broadly: Researchers got acute and convalescent COVID-19 samples from the United States, Italy and Spain. The analysed material was cDNA or gDNA that came from T cells, B-cell-depleted T cells, or PBMCs.

The CDR3 spans 16 residues. Germline CDR1 is SGHDT and CDR2 is YYEEEE. Trimming pared 2 bases from V and 0 bases from J, leaving 12 bases between. Per the original data handling: Counts of nucleated cells, estimated from reference gene primer amplification, were obtained. TCRdb keeps only in-frame clones here, not all; method: immunoSEQ multiplex PCR. V, J and clone size are those of that table, while D and trimming were read from the DNA. The profile shows a few hundred thousand clones, approximately 89% of them singletons. This receptor was obtained from a man in his forties who had recovered from COVID-19. The chain is built from TRBV5-6 and TRBJ1-3; D call uncertain. The sample taken for sequencing was peripheral blood. CDR3 sequence (DNA): TGTGCCAGCAGCTTAAGAGGTCAAATCTCTGGAAACACCATATATTTT. This translates into CASSLRGQISGNTIYF.